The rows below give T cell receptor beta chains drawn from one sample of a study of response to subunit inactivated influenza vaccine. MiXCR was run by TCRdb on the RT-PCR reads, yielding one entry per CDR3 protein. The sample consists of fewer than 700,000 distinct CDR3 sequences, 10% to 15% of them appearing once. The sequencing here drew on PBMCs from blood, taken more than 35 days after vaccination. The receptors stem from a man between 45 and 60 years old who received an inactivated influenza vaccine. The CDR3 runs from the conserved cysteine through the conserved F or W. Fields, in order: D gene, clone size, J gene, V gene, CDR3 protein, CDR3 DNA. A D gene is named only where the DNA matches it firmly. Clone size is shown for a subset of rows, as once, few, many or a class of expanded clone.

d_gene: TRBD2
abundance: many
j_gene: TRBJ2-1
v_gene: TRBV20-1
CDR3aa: CSALPSGGINEQFF
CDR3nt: TGCAGTGCTCTACCTAGCGGGGGTATCAATGAGCAGTTCTTC

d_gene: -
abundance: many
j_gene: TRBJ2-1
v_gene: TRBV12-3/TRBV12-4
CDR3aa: CASSLGRGNEQFF
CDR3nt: TGTGCCAGCAGTTTAGGTAGAGGTAATGAGCAGTTCTTC

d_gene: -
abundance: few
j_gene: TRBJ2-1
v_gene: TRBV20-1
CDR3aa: CSARDVGGDSYNEQFF
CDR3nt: TGCAGTGCTAGAGATGTGGGGGGCGACTCCTACAATGAGCAGTTCTTC

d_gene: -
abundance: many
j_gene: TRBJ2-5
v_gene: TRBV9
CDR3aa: CASSQGETQYF
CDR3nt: TGTGCCAGCAGCCAGGGGGAGACCCAGTACTTC

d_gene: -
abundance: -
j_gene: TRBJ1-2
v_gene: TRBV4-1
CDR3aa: CASSQADSYGYTF
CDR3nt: TGCGCCAGCAGCCAAGCGGACAGCTATGGCTACACCTTC

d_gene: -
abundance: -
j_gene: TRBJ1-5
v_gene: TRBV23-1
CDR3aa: CASSQSKNVDRKQPQHF
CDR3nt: TGCGCCAGCAGTCAATCTAAGAATGTTGATAGAAAACAGCCCCAGCATTTT

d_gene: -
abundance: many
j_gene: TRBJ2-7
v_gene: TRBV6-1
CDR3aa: CASSPQVAYEQYF
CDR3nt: TGTGCCAGCAGTCCCCAGGTAGCCTACGAGCAGTACTTC

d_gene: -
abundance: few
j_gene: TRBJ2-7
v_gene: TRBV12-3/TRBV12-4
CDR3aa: CASSFRERNYEQYF
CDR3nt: TGTGCCAGCAGTTTCAGGGAGCGGAACTACGAGCAGTACTTC

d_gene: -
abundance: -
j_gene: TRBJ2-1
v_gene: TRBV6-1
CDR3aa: CASSRELYNEQFF
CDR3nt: TGTGCCAGCAGTAGGGAGCTGTACAATGAGCAGTTCTTC

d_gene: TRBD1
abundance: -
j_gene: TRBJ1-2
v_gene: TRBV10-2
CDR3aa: CASRRGQGVGYTF
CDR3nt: TGCGCCAGCAGAAGGGGACAGGGCGTAGGCTACACCTTC

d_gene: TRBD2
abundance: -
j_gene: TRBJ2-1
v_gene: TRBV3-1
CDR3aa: CASSIGTSGGYEQFF
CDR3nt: TGTGCCAGCAGCATCGGGACTAGCGGGGGTTACGAGCAGTTCTTC

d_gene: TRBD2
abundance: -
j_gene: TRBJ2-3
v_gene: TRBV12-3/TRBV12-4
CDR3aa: CASSTRFAGGLDTQYF
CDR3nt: TGTGCCAGCAGTACCCGGTTTGCGGGGGGGCTAGATACGCAGTATTTT

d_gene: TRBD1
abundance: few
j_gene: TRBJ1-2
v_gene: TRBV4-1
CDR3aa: CASSLGQGATYGYTF
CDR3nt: TGCGCCAGCAGCCTGGGACAGGGGGCAACATATGGCTACACCTTC

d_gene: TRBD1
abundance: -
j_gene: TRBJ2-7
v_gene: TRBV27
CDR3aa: CASSLMTGATYEQYF
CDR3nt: TGTGCCAGCAGTTTGATGACAGGGGCGACCTACGAGCAGTACTTC

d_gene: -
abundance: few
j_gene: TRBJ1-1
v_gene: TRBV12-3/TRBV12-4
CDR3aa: CASSGTLSLNTEAFF
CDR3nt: TGTGCCAGCAGCGGGACCTTGAGCCTGAACACTGAAGCTTTCTTT

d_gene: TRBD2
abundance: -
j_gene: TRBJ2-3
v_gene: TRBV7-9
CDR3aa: CASSLVVGGSSDTQYF
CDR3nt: TGTGCCAGCAGCCTAGTCGTCGGCGGGAGTTCAGATACGCAGTATTTT

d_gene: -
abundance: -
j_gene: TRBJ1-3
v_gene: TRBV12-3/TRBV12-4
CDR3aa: CASSRGEAGNTIYF
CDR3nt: TGTGCCAGCAGTCGTGGGGAGGCTGGAAACACCATATATTTT

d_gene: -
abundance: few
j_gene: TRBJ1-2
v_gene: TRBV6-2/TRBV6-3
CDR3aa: CASSYGTGRANYGYTF
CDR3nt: TGTGCCAGCAGTTACGGAACGGGCAGAGCGAACTATGGCTACACCTTC

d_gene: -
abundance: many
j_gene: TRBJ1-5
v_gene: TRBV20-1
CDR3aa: CSASRHSLQPQHF
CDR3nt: TGCAGTGCTAGTCGCCATTCTCTCCAGCCCCAGCATTTT

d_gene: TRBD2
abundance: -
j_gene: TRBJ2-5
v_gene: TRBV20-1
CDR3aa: CSARPTGLAEETQYF
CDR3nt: TGCAGTGCTAGACCAACAGGACTAGCGGAAGAGACCCAGTACTTC

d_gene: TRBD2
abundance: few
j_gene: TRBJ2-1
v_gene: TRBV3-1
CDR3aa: CASSHSPSGGRNEQFF
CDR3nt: TGTGCCAGCAGCCACTCCCCTAGCGGGGGTCGTAATGAGCAGTTCTTC

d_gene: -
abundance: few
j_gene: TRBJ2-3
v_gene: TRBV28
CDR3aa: CASSIGYTQYF
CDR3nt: TGTGCCAGCAGCATCGGCTATACGCAGTATTTT

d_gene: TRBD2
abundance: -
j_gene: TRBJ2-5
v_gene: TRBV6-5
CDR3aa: CASSYSASGRPETQYF
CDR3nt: TGTGCCAGCAGTTACTCGGCTAGCGGGAGGCCAGAGACCCAGTACTTC

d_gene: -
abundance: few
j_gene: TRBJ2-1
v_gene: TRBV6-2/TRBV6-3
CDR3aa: CASSYSRQTNEQFF
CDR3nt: TGTGCCAGCAGTTACTCGAGACAGACCAATGAGCAGTTCTTC

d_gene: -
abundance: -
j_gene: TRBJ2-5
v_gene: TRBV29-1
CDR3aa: CSVGLGSSQGPQYF
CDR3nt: TGCAGCGTCGGATTAGGGTCATCCCAGGGGCCCCAGTACTTC

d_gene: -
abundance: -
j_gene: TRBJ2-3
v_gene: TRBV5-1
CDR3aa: CASSFTGQTKLSDTQYF
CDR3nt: TGCGCCAGCAGCTTTACCGGACAGACCAAATTGTCAGATACGCAGTATTTT

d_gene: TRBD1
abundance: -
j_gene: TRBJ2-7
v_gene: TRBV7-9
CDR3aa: CASSSPTGQASYEQYF
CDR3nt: TGTGCCAGCAGCTCCCCCACGGGACAGGCCTCCTACGAGCAGTACTTC

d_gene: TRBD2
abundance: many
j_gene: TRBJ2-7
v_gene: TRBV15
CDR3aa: CATSSYSGGSSYEQYF
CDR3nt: TGTGCCACCAGCAGTTATAGCGGGGGGAGCTCCTACGAGCAGTACTTC

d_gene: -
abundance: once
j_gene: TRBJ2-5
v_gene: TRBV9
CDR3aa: CASSVGAGEQETQYF
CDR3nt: TGTGCCAGCAGCGTTGGGGCGGGCGAGCAAGAGACCCAGTACTTC

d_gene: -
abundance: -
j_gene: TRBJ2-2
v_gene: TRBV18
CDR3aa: CASSPRSRVDTGELFF
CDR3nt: TGTGCCAGCTCACCACGTAGCAGGGTGGACACCGGGGAGCTGTTTTTT

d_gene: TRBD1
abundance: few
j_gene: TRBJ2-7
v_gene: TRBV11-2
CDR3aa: CASSLAGQGLNEQYF
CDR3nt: TGTGCCAGCAGCTTAGCCGGACAGGGTCTAAACGAGCAGTACTTC

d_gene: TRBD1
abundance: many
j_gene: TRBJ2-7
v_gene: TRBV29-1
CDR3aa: CSVEATGTGTYEQYF
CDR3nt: TGCAGCGTTGAAGCGACCGGGACAGGTACCTACGAGCAGTACTTC

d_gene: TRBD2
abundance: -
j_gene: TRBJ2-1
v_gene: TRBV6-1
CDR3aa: CASCRAPGTSRYEQFF
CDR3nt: TGTGCCAGCTGTAGGGCACCGGGGACTAGTAGGTATGAGCAGTTCTTC

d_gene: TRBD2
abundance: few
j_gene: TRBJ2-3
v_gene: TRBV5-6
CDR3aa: CASSPVSGTGDTQYF
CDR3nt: TGTGCCAGCAGCCCGGTTAGCGGGACGGGAGATACGCAGTATTTT

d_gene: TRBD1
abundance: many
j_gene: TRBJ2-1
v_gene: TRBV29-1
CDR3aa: CSVDKDRGIKQFF
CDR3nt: TGCAGCGTTGATAAGGACAGGGGTATCAAGCAGTTCTTC

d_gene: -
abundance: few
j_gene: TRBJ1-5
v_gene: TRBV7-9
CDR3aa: CASSLGQDSNQPQHF
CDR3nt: TGTGCCAGCAGCTTGGGGCAGGATAGCAATCAGCCCCAGCATTTT

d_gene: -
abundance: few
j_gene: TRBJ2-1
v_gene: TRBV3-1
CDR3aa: CASSQDLTGRDEQFF
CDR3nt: TGTGCCAGCAGCCAAGATCTTACAGGGAGGGATGAGCAGTTCTTC

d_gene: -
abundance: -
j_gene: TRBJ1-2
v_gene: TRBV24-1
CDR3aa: CATSEQGFGYTF
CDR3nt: TGTGCCACCAGTGAACAGGGATTCGGCTACACCTTC

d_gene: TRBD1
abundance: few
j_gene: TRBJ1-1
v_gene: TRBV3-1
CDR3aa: CASSQYTTGDTEAFF
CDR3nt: TGTGCCAGCAGCCAATACACCACAGGGGACACTGAAGCTTTCTTT

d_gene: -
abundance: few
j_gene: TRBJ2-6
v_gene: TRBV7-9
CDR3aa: CASSGLVLTF
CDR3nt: TGTGCCAGCAGCGGCCTTGTCCTGACTTTC

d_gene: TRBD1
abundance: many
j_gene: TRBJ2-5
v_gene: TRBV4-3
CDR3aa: CASSLWTGFQETQYF
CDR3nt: TGCGCCAGCAGCCTTTGGACAGGATTTCAAGAGACCCAGTACTTC

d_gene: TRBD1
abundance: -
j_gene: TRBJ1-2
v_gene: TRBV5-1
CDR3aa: CASDAGDSYGYTF
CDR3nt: TGCGCCAGCGATGCAGGGGACAGCTATGGCTACACCTTC

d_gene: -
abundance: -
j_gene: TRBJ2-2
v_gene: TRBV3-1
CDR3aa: CASSQKITGRSGELFF
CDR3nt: TGTGCCAGCAGCCAAAAGATTACAGGGAGAAGCGGGGAGCTGTTTTTT

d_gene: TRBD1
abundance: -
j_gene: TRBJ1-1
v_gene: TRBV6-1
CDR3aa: CASSLTGQGRTEAFF
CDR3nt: TGTGCCAGCAGTCTCACCGGACAGGGAAGGACTGAAGCTTTCTTT

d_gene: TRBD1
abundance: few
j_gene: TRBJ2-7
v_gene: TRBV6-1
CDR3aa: CASSQNRQGIETYEQYF
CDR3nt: TGTGCCAGCAGCCAGAACAGACAGGGAATCGAAACCTACGAGCAGTACTTC

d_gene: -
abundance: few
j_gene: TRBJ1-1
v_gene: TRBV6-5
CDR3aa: CASSYGHPLNTEAFF
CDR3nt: TGTGCCAGCAGTTACGGGCACCCCCTGAACACTGAAGCTTTCTTT

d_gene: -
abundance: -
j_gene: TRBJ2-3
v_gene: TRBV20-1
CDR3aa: CSARLAGRADTQYF
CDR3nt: TGCAGTGCCAGGTTGGCGGGAAGAGCAGATACGCAGTATTTT

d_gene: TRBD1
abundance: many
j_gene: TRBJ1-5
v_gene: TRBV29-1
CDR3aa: CSVETWTGLNQPQHF
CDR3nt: TGCAGCGTTGAGACGTGGACAGGGCTCAATCAGCCCCAGCATTTT

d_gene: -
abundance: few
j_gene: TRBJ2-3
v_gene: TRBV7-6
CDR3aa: CASSLARSEGSTDTQYF
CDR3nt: TGTGCCAGCAGCTTAGCGCGGAGTGAGGGAAGCACAGATACGCAGTATTTT

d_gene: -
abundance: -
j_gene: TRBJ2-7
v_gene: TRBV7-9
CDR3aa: CASSAAGREQYF
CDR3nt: TGTGCCAGCAGCGCCGCAGGGAGGGAGCAGTACTTC

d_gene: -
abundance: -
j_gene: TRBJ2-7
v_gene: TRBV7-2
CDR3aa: CASSRMGRSYEQYF
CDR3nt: TGTGCCAGCAGCCGAATGGGCAGGAGCTACGAGCAGTACTTC

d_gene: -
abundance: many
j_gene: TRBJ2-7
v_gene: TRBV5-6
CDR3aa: CASSFWTPATYEQYF
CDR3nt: TGTGCCAGCAGCTTCTGGACACCGGCGACCTACGAGCAGTACTTC

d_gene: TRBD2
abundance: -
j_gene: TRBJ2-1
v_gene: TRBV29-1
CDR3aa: CSVRGPLAGKNNEQFF
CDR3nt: TGCAGCGTCCGGGGCCCACTAGCGGGAAAGAACAATGAGCAGTTCTTC

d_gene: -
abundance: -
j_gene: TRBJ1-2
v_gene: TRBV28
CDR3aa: CASSLTRPPPPSYGYTF
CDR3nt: TGTGCCAGCAGTTTAACCCGGCCGCCACCCCCAAGCTATGGCTACACCTTC